This TCR beta chain was retrieved from a study of PD-1 blockade in classical Hodgkin lymphoma. In this sample, this clone turned up a few times. The patients all showed relapse after autologous stem cell transplantation, while their brentuximab vedotin exposure varied. The CDR3 spans 13 residues. V was clipped by 1 base and J by 5 bases, with 9 bases between them. Germline V gene sequence: CDR1 ENHRY, CDR2 SYGVKD. Clones were read by immunoSEQ multiplex PCR, and TCRdb kept only the in-frame ones, dropping some. The repertoire consists of roughly 20,000 clones, with 70% to 85% occurring once and the leading ten covering approximately 6.3%.

The source material was peripheral blood mononuclear cells (PBMCs), sampled at baseline. This receptor was taken from a human donor with classical Hodgkin lymphoma. This chain connects TRBV10-3 to TRBJ2-7, with a weak D call TRBD1 (5 bases). CDR3 nucleotides: TGTGCCATCAGTGAGTTGACAGACCACGAGCAGTACTTC. It is translated as CAISELTDHEQYF.